This section outlines one T cell receptor (beta chain) sequence together with its context. The sample originates from a study of cytomegalovirus exposure and HLA in healthy donors. The PCR employed 60 Vbeta primers together with 13 Jbeta primers. The repertoire was sequenced with immunoSEQ multiplex PCR; TCRdb's copy has only in-frame clones and lacks some. The sample has more than 150,000 clones; roughly 83% are singletons. The specimen sequenced was PBMCs. The clonotype was recovered from a woman in her late teens or twenties in good health and CMV-seronegative.

The CDR3 DNA reads as TGTGCCAGCAGCTTGACAGGGGAGGTGAGGCAGCCCCAGCATTTT. It specifies CASSLTGEVRQPQHF. The rearrangement uses TRBV5-8 and TRBJ1-5, with TRBD1 matching over 7 bases. Trimming took 1 base from V and 7 from J; bases not matched to a gene: 8. Germline CDR1 reads SGHTS; CDR2 reads YDEGEE. CDR3 length equals 15 residues.